This entry lists 30 T cell receptor beta chains sequenced from one sample in a study of blood T cell repertoires in COVID-19 (dated by TCRdb to the early 2020s). The protocol used for the library was the immunoSEQ multiplex PCR assay. In TCRdb, the immuneACCESS table is reduced to in-frame sequences with V and J assigned. These tables do not hold every clone; where another copy was compared, an unresolved V gene accounts for under half, and the others remain unexplained. The sample table shows 140,000 or so clones, and 81% are seen once. Around 8.8% of the sample is held by the ten biggest clonotypes. Sample: peripheral blood. The receptor source for this set is a human donor in a cohort sampled during active COVID-19.

V and J are TRBV6-2 or TRBV6-3 and TRBJ2-7; D gene ambiguous. V shed 6 bases and J shed 1 base, with 13 bases lying between them. This CDR3 comprises 14 residues. Germline-derived CDR1 and CDR2 are MNHEY and SVGEGT. The CDR3 sequence is CASSPVRYSYEQYF. The DNA for the CDR3 is TGTGCCAGCAGCCCCGTGCGTTATTCCTACGAGCAGTACTTC.

This clone has just one count. The chain uses TRBV4-1 and TRBJ1-5; TRBD1 agrees at 11 bases. This CDR3 comprises 15 residues. V was clipped by 3 bases and J by 6 bases; unmatched bases: 4. From germline, CDR1 is MGHRA and CDR2 YSYEKL. Here the CDR3 reads CASSHADRGPQPQHF. The CDR3 bases are TGCGCCAGCAGCCACGCGGACAGGGGGCCTCAGCCCCAGCATTTT.

The chain uses TRBV5-6 and TRBJ2-7; the D gene is possibly TRBD2 (6 bases). V was clipped by 3 bases and J by 3 bases, with 19 bases between them. There are 16 residues in the CDR3. CDR1 SGHDT and CDR2 YYEEEE come from the germline V gene. The CDR3 DNA is TGTGCCAGCAGCTATTACAGTAGCGGATCCCACTACGAGCAGTACTTC. Encoded protein: CASSYYSSGSHYEQYF.

This chain connects TRBV7-9 to TRBJ2-2; the match to TRBD2 covers 12 bases. V shed 2 bases, J shed 5 bases, and the junction held 0 bases outside the gene matches. Germline V gene sequence: CDR1 SEHNR, CDR2 FQNEAQ (reference sequence). The CDR3 runs 15 residues. CDR3 protein: CASSLLAGGTGELFF. The CDR3 DNA follows: TGTGCCAGCAGCTTACTAGCGGGAGGGACCGGGGAGCTGTTTTTT.

The chain is built from TRBV18 and TRBJ1-3; perhaps TRBD1 as D (6 bases). Between the trimmed V and J ends, which lost 3 bases and 0 bases, there was a span of 15 bases. Germline-derived CDR1 and CDR2 are KGHSH and LQKENI. The CDR3 consists of 17 residues. In nucleotides, the CDR3 is TGTGCCAGCTCACCTCTTGGAGGACAGTCCTCTGGAAACACCATATATTTT. It yields the protein CASSPLGGQSSGNTIYF.

The J gene is TRBJ2-7, the V gene TRBV5-1, with 10 nucleotides matching TRBD1. This CDR3 comprises 15 residues. Germline CDR1 SGHRS, CDR2 YFSETQ. V lost 0 bases to trimming and J lost 4 bases; unmatched junction nucleotides: 4. The CDR3 reads CASSLAGTGAYEQYF. CDR3 sequence (DNA): TGCGCCAGCAGCTTGGCTGGGACAGGGGCATACGAGCAGTACTTC.

The V gene is TRBV20-1, the J gene TRBJ1-5; D not certain. This CDR3 spans 10 amino acids. V was pared by 3 bases and J by 7 bases, with 4 bases between. Germline V gene data show CDR1 as DFQATT and CDR2 as SNEGSKA (reference sequence). The CDR3 protein is CSASVQPQHF. The CDR3 DNA follows: TGCAGTGCTAGCGTCCAGCCCCAGCATTTT.

The chain is built from TRBV5-8 and TRBJ2-5, with 10 positions matching TRBD1. Germline-derived CDR1 and CDR2 are SGHTS and YDEGEE. The CDR3 spans 15 residues. J lost 7 bases, V lost 5 bases, and 11 bases had no gene match. The CDR3 DNA sequence: TGTGCCAGCAGATCAGCGACAGGGGGCGCGGTGACCCAGTACTTC. As protein: CASRSATGGAVTQYF. Supplemented by reference TRBV5-8 and TRBJ2-5, the full variable domain reads EAGVTQSPTHLIKTRGQQATLRCSPISGHTSVYWYQQALGLGLQFLLWYDEGEERNRGNFPPRFSGRQFPNYSSELNVNALELEDSALYLCASRSATGGAVTQYFGPGTRLLVL.

The J gene is TRBJ2-5, the V gene TRBV5-6; D is uncertain. Germline loops: CDR1 SGHDT, CDR2 YYEEEE. CDR3 size: 13 residues. V dropped 2 bases and J dropped 5 bases, with 10 bases sitting between them. CDR3 residues: CASSFRVLETQYF. The CDR3 nucleotides are TGTGCCAGCAGCTTCCGAGTTCTGGAGACCCAGTACTTC.

V and J are TRBV29-1 and TRBJ1-3; unclear D gene. Trimming shortened V by 6 bases and J by 0 bases, and 12 bases separated the two germline ends. Germline values: CDR1 SQVTM, CDR2 ANQGSEA. This CDR3 has 14 residues. CDR3 protein: CSVESRRSGNTIYF. CDR3 DNA: TGCAGCGTCGAATCGAGGCGCTCTGGAAACACCATATATTTT.

The chain's CDR3 is CASSLVAGGTYNEQFF. In DNA, the CDR3 is TGTGCCAGCAGCTTAGTAGCGGGAGGGACCTACAATGAGCAGTTCTTC. This chain connects TRBV7-3 to TRBJ2-1, with 11 positions matching TRBD2. Trimming cost V 2 bases and J 2 bases; bases outside gene matches: 2. CDR1 is SGHTA, CDR2 FQGTGA, per germline. The CDR3 consists of 16 residues.

This chain joins TRBV18 and TRBJ2-3; TRBD2 is a possible D gene (5 bases). There are 17 residues in the CDR3. Germline V gene data show CDR1 as KGHSH and CDR2 as LQKENI. Trimming took 2 bases from V and 3 from J, leaving 18 bases between them. CDR3 coding DNA: TGTGCCAGCTCACCAGGTGTTAGCGTAATGGGGACAGATACGCAGTATTTT. It codes for CASSPGVSVMGTDTQYF. Supplemented by reference TRBV18 and TRBJ2-3, the full variable domain reads NAGVMQNPRHLVRRRGQEARLRCSPMKGHSHVYWYRQLPEEGLKFMVYLQKENIIDESGMPKERFSAEFPKEGPSILRIQQVVRGDSAAYFCASSPGVSVMGTDTQYFGPGTRLTVL.

The V and J genes are TRBV4-3 and TRBJ1-3; D is undetermined. CDR1 and CDR2 from the germline V gene are LGHNA and YSLEER. The CDR3 has 15 amino acids. Trimming took off 2 bases at V and 3 bases at J, with 11 bases between the two ends. Here the CDR3 reads CASSQSGSGGNTIYF. In nucleotides, the CDR3 is TGCGCCAGCAGCCAATCGGGGAGTGGTGGAAACACCATATATTTT.

This chain uses TRBV5-4 with TRBJ1-2; D is ambiguous. Germline loops: CDR1 SGHNT, CDR2 YYREEE (reference sequence). Trimming stripped 4 bases from V and 7 bases from J, with 17 bases between. The CDR3 length is 14 residues. As DNA, the CDR3 is TGTGCCAGCAGCCGCGTTGACGGGTCGGGTGGCTACACCTTC. This codes for CASSRVDGSGGYTF.

The rearrangement uses TRBV5-4 and TRBJ2-3, with 9 bases lining up with TRBD2. J gave up 10 bases and V 4 bases, and 16 bases lay outside the gene matches. CDR1 and CDR2 from the germline V gene are SGHNT and YYREEE (reference sequence). There are 16 residues in the CDR3. The CDR3 DNA reads TGTGCCAGCAGCCCGGCGGGACTAGCCCCAGGCGGGGCGCAGTATTTT. This translates into CASSPAGLAPGGAQYF.

The chain is built from TRBV4-1 and TRBJ2-7, with TRBD2 matching over 8 bases. The V segment lost 5 bases and the J segment 1 base; nucleotides outside the gene matches: 10. CDR1 is MGHRA, CDR2 YSYEKL, per germline. CDR3 length equals 16 residues. CDR3 DNA sequence: TGCGCCAGCAGCGGGCGTGCGGGAGGAAAGTCCTACGAGCAGTACTTC. Translating it yields CASSGRAGGKSYEQYF.

V usage is TRBV2 and J usage is TRBJ2-1; D uncertain. This CDR3 is built from 14 residues. The germline V gene encodes CDR1 SNHLY and CDR2 FYNNEI. V was trimmed by 7 bases and J by 6 bases, leaving 16 bases between them. The CDR3 region has the DNA TGTGCCAGCATCCCTAATTGGGCAGCCAATGAGCAGTTCTTC. Encoded protein: CASIPNWAANEQFF.

The chain couples TRBV5-6 to TRBJ1-1, with 9 bases aligning to TRBD1. This CDR3 comprises 18 residues. Germline V CDR1 and CDR2: SGHDT, YYEEEE. The ends lost 0 bases at V and 5 bases at J; junction bases unmatched: 14. CDR3 bases: TGTGCCAGCAGCTTGGAAATATTTCGTGGGACAGGGAGTACTGAAGCTTTCTTT. This sequence encodes CASSLEIFRGTGSTEAFF.

This chain uses TRBV2 with TRBJ2-3; D is ambiguous. This CDR3 has 14 residues. Germline V gives CDR1 SNHLY, CDR2 FYNNEI. V was cut by 4 bases and J by 0 bases, with 8 bases left in between. The CDR3 DNA is TGTGCCAGCAGTGCCCTAACTAGCACAGATACGCAGTATTTT. Protein product: CASSALTSTDTQYF.

The chain couples TRBV9 to TRBJ2-1; TRBD2 matches at 8 bases. The length of the CDR3 is 17 residues. The trim removed 0 bases at V and 6 bases at J, leaving 11 bases unmatched. Germline V CDR1 and CDR2: SGDLS, YYNGEE. CDR3 DNA sequence: TGTGCCAGCAGCGTAGCCCCCGGACTAGCCGCCTCCAATGAGCAGTTCTTC. It encodes CASSVAPGLAASNEQFF.

The chain couples TRBV5-4 to TRBJ1-5, with a weak D call TRBD1 (5 bases). The V gene's germline CDR1 is SGHNT and CDR2 YYREEE (reference sequence). V was shortened by 2 bases and J by 1 base, with 13 bases between the two germline ends. The CDR3 extends over 16 amino acids. The CDR3 sequence is CASSFPGNRSNQPQHF. For the CDR3, the DNA is TGTGCCAGCAGCTTCCCAGGGAATAGGAGCAATCAGCCCCAGCATTTT.

J is TRBJ2-7 and V is TRBV5-6; the D is unclear. The length of the CDR3 is 15 residues. CDR1 and CDR2 (germline): SGHDT, YYEEEE. V dropped 0 bases and J dropped 3 bases, with 13 bases sitting between them. CDR3 protein: CASSLGAESIYEQYF. The CDR3 DNA sequence: TGTGCCAGCAGCTTGGGCGCTGAATCTATCTACGAGCAGTACTTC.

The chain combines TRBV6-5 with TRBJ1-3, with D perhaps matching TRBD1 (5 bases). V was shortened by 8 bases and J by 0 bases, with 11 bases between the two germline ends. This CDR3 contains 14 residues. Germline V gives CDR1 MNHEY, CDR2 SVGAGI. The CDR3 DNA reads TGTGCCAGCCGTCCCACAGGCTCTGGAAACACCATATATTTT. As protein: CASRPTGSGNTIYF.

This chain uses TRBV9 with TRBJ2-7; a possible D gene is TRBD2 (6 bases). CDR1 is SGDLS and CDR2 is YYNGEE in the germline V gene. V was trimmed by 3 bases and J by 0 bases, leaving 13 bases between them. The CDR3 is 15 amino acids. The CDR3 here is CASSGGISSSYEQYF. The CDR3 DNA follows: TGTGCCAGCAGCGGCGGGATTTCAAGCTCCTACGAGCAGTACTTC. Looking up the rest from reference TRBV9 and TRBJ2-7 gives the full variable domain: DSGVTQTPKHLITATGQRVTLRCSPRSGDLSVYWYQQSLDQGLQFLIQYYNGEERAKGNILERFSAQQFPDLHSELNLSSLELGDSALYFCASSGGISSSYEQYFGPGTRLTVT.

Only one count was recorded for this clone. The chain employs TRBV12-3 or TRBV12-4 and TRBJ1-1; D is unclear. Between the trimmed V and J ends, which lost 1 base and 8 bases, there was a span of 5 bases. The CDR3 covers 11 residues. Here the CDR3 reads CASSLGGEAFF. The CDR3 nucleotides are TGTGCCAGCAGTTTAGGCGGCGAAGCTTTCTTT.

J is TRBJ2-7 and V is TRBV6-2 or TRBV6-3, with D possibly TRBD1 on 6 matching bases. The germline V and J ends were trimmed by 2 bases and 3 bases, with 14 bases remaining between them. Germline loops: CDR1 MNHEY, CDR2 SVGEGT. The CDR3 consists of 15 residues. The CDR3 here is CASSYGPRGNYEQYF. Here the CDR3 DNA reads TGTGCCAGCAGTTACGGTCCCAGGGGCAACTACGAGCAGTACTTC.

The chain links TRBV6-2 or TRBV6-3 to TRBJ2-7, with D maybe TRBD1 (6 bases). Per germline, CDR1 MNHEY and CDR2 SVGEGT. Trimming cost V 5 bases and J 3 bases, with 17 bases left between them. The CDR3 has 15 amino acids. The chain's CDR3 is CASSGTANRVYEQYF. CDR3 DNA sequence: TGTGCCAGCAGTGGGACGGCAAACAGGGTCTACGAGCAGTACTTC.

The chain carries TRBV29-1 and TRBJ2-5; 14 nucleotides match TRBD2. The CDR3 is 14 residues long. CDR1 and CDR2 from the germline V gene are SQVTM and ANQGSEA. V shed 6 bases and J 6 bases; nucleotides not matched to a gene: 6. In DNA form, the CDR3 reads TGCAGCGTCGCCGGGACTAGCGGGAGAAAGACCCAGTACTTC. It yields the protein CSVAGTSGRKTQYF.

The chain has TRBV11-2 and TRBJ2-1, with a weak D call TRBD2 (5 bases). Deletions cut 3 bases from V and 11 bases from J, with 17 bases between. The CDR3 totals 14 residues. CDR1 and CDR2 from the germline V gene are SGHAT and FQNNGV. The CDR3 coding sequence is TGTGCCAGCAGCTTTTCCCAAGCTAGCAAGAAGCAGTTCTTC. As protein: CASSFSQASKKQFF. Full variable domain (rest looked up from reference TRBV11-2 and TRBJ2-1): EAGVAQSPRYKIIEKRQSVAFWCNPISGHATLYWYQQILGQGPKLLIQFQNNGVVDDSQLPKDRFSAERLKGVDSTLKIQPAKLEDSAVYLCASSFSQASKKQFFGPGTRLTVL.

In nucleotides, the CDR3 is TGTGCCAGCAGTCAGGGGGCTGGGGCCAACGTCCTGACTTTC. Its protein is CASSQGAGANVLTF. The gene calls are TRBV6-5 and TRBJ2-6; TRBD1 matches at 7 bases. The CDR3 runs 14 residues. Germline loops: CDR1 MNHEY, CDR2 SVGAGI. Losses at the gene ends were 5 bases for V and 2 bases for J; bases not matched to a gene: 0.